This T cell receptor (beta chain) was recovered during a study of regulatory T cells in long-lasting Graves disease. Time point here: newly diagnosed GD, antithyroid drugs for less than 3 months. Extracted PBMC RNA gave rise to the TCR library. Construction of TCR beta libraries relied on iRepertoire HTBI primers and on Arm-PCR targeting CDR3 regions. TCRdb re-derived calls from the multiplex PCR reads in MiXCR, one entry per CDR3 protein. The table shows about 620,000 distinct CDR3 sequences, with approximately 15% occurring only once. The CDR3 has 16 amino acids. Germline values: CDR1 SGHNT, CDR2 YYREEE (reference sequence). The V and J ends lost 3 bases and 4 bases respectively, with 16 bases between them. This clonotype was seen only a few times. These data were also reused for a study on T cells in Graves' hyperthyroidism and ophthalmopathy. That source notes: Those with hyperthyroidism were 18 to 65 years old, newly diagnosed, and ill for under 2 months.

Source: peripheral blood mononuclear cells (PBMCs), taken at new diagnosis, from a patient treated with antithyroid drugs. The V call is TRBV5-4, the J call TRBJ1-4; D possibly corresponds to TRBD1 (5 bases). This TCR derives from a woman aged 25 to 45 with Graves disease. The CDR3 region has the DNA TGTGCCAGCAGCTCCGGGGGGGGACGGAATAATGAAAAACTGTTTTTT. This translates into CASSSGGGRNNEKLFF. The whole variable domain, remainder taken from reference TRBV5-4 and TRBJ1-4, is ETGVTQSPTHLIKTRGQQVTLRCSSQSGHNTVSWYQQALGQGPQFIFQYYREEENGRGNFPPRFSGLQFPNYSSELNVNALELDDSALYLCASSSGGGRNNEKLFFGSGTQLSVL.